What follows is one T cell receptor beta chain and its context. This clone was counted once. There is no known antigen for this receptor. Nothing much larger sits one base from this clone, and base qualities are not available. Explained via the paper, the time point label denotes: roughly 26 weeks on oral tofacitinib. This specimen's treatment or condition label, per the study, means: oral pan-JAK inhibitor, 5-10 mg twice daily. Lesional scalp punch biopsies and peripheral blood were collected from alopecia areata patients. PBMCs were isolated by density centrifugation and stained for CD3, CD4 and CD8, after which CD4+ and CD8+ T cells were sorted on a FACSAria. Libraries came from the immunoSEQ multiplex PCR assay. For TCR sequencing, RNA was extracted from every sample and reverse transcribed into cDNA to serve as template. SuperScript III was used to make first-strand cDNA, primed with a 2:1 mix of oligo-dT and random hexamers. A synthetic immune receptor repertoire was used to assess amplification bias, and residual bias was removed computationally. The original pipeline was this. After raw reads were preprocessed to remove errors, the CDR3 was defined following IMGT conventions as running from the conserved cysteine to phenylalanine. Clonality was computed by normalizing Shannon entropy by log2 of the number of productive unique TCRs and subtracting the result from 1. Scalp TCRbeta sequences were cross-referenced with sorted blood CD4 and CD8 repertoires so that the CD4 or CD8 identity of scalp clones could be inferred. TCRdb limited this immuneACCESS table to in-frame rearrangements with V and J called. A share of clones is missing; checked studies link under half to unresolved V genes, and the rest is unexplained. That table supplies the V and J calls and clone size; D and trimming were determined from the DNA. The sample table contains under 350,000 clones; only one count was recorded for roughly 64% of them. Together, the top ten hold 1.8% of the sample.

The sample belongs to a study of CD8+ T cells in alopecia areata (dated by TCRdb to the late 2010s). Regarding the research as a whole: The treated patients, all with moderate-to-severe alopecia areata, were enrolled in an open-label pilot trial of oral tofacitinib given at 5 to 10 mg twice daily. In humans, TCRbeta sequencing was performed on scalp tissue and on sorted CD4+ and CD8+ peripheral blood T cells from healthy controls and from patients with patchy or totalis/universalis alopecia areata. High-throughput TCRbeta sequencing was used to examine T cell clonal expansion in alopecia areata in both the C3H/HeJ mouse model and human patients. TCRbeta CDR3 regions were amplified by immunoSEQ multiplex PCR using 35 Vbeta forward and 13 Jbeta reverse primers. The RNA source kit depended on sample type: the PAXgene miRNA kit for fixed scalp, the miRNeasy kit for PBMCs, and the RNeasy kit for mouse skin. Tofacitinib-treated patients had biopsies at baseline and at 4 and 24 weeks of treatment, with a later scalp biopsy in several patients. Patients stayed on tofacitinib for 6 to 18 months and then had 6 months of follow-up off drug so that delayed response and recurrence could be assessed. Disease severity in treated patients was measured with the SALT score, which quantifies the percentage of affected scalp surface area. Clonality in the scalp was compared among normal scalp (n=4), patchy alopecia areata scalp (n=8), and alopecia totalis/universalis scalp (n=8). Here is what the overall study found, with its caveats: Tofacitinib significantly decreased scalp clonality and the number of expanded CD8+ clones among the top 100 scalp clones. Because the treated cohort was small and had only one nonresponder, larger studies are needed to examine links between baseline CD8+ expansion and response. Resident alphabeta T cells in normal human skin are also sequenced, complicating scalp TCR repertoire analysis, unlike mouse skin dominated by gammadelta T cells. Shared TCR sequences between patients were less evident than in mice, which may be partly attributable to HLA diversity in the patient population. Many expanded lesional clones were found to persist in scalp and blood during tofacitinib treatment, and relapse after treatment cessation may be partly explained by this persistence. Lesional scalp, especially in alopecia totalis/universalis, showed higher clonality and more expanded CD8+ clones than normal scalp, suggesting antigenic drive.

The sample here was CD4+ T cells sorted from blood, taken at week 24, from a patient treated with tofacitinib. This receptor was obtained from a human donor with alopecia areata.

The bases read TGTGCCAGCAGTTCCACAGGGGGTAACCAGCCCCAGCATTTT. It specifies CASSSTGGNQPQHF. Recombination joined TRBV6-6 with TRBJ1-5; TRBD1 agrees with 8 junctional bases. CDR1 and CDR2 (MNHNY, SVGAGI) derive from the germline V gene (reference sequence). V ends up 4 bases short and J 7 bases short, with an unmatched junction base count of 6. There are 14 amino acids in the CDR3, from cysteine to phenylalanine inclusive. Kept here is only the CDR3 DNA, which spans 42 bases and is read in frame from base 1.